The subject of this entry is one T cell receptor (beta chain). The antigen is unknown. Amplification used 60 Vbeta primers and 13 Jbeta primers. Method: immunoSEQ multiplex PCR; TCRdb's copy keeps in-frame clones and lacks some. Of some 120,000 clones in the sample, 80% are singletons; the top ten hold roughly 3.5%. The CDR3 spans 14 residues. V was pared by 4 bases and J by 6 bases, with 15 bases between. CDR1 and CDR2 (germline): LGHNA, YSLEER. This entry belongs to a study of cytomegalovirus exposure and HLA in healthy donors. Study-wide points: Association of a missense DCLRE1C variant with TCR beta V- and J-gene trimming was reported in a later analysis.

The V and J genes are TRBV4-3 and TRBJ1-2, with D unclear. The sequencing sample was made of PBMCs. The source is a male donor in good health and CMV-seronegative. CDR3 DNA: TGCGCCAGCAGCCCCCGATCGGGGTGGCATGGCTACACCTTC. Amino acid sequence: CASSPRSGWHGYTF.